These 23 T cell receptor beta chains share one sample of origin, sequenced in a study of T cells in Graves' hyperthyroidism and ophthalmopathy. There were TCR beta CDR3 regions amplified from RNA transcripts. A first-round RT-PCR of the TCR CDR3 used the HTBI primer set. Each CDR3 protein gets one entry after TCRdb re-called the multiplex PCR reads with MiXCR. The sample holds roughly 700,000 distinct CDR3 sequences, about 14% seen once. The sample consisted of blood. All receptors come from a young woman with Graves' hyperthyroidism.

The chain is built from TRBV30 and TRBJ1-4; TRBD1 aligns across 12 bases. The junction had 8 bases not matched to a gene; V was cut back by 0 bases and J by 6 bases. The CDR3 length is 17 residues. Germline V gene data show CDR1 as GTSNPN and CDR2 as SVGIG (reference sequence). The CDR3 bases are TGTGCCTGGAGTGTACGAGGGACAGGGGGCAGAGATGAAAAACTGTTTTTT. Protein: CAWSVRGTGGRDEKLFF.

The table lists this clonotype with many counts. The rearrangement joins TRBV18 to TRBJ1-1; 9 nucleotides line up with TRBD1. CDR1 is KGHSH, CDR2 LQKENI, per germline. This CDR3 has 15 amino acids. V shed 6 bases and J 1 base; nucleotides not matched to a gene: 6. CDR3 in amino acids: CASSPGTGTNTEAFF. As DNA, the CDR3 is TGTGCCAGCTCCCCCGGGACAGGGACGAACACTGAAGCTTTCTTT.

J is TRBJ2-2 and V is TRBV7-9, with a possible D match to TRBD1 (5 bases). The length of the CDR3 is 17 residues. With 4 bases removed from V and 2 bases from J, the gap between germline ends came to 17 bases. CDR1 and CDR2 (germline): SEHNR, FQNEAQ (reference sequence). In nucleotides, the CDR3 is TGTGCCAGCAGCTCGGCCGTGACAGTTCGAAACACCGGGGAGCTGTTTTTT. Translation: CASSSAVTVRNTGELFF. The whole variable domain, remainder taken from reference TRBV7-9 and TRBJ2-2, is DTGVSQNPRHKITKRGQNVTFRCDPISEHNRLYWYRQTLGQGPEFLTYFQNEAQLEKSRLLSDRFSAERPKGSFSTLEIQRTEQGDSAMYLCASSSAVTVRNTGELFFGEGSRLTVL.

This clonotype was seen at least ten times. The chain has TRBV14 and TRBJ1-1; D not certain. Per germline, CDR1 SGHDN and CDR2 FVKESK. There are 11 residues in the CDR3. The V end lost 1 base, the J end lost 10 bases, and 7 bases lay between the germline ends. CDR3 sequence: CASSQGGVAFF. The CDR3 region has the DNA TGTGCCAGCAGCCAAGGTGGAGTAGCTTTCTTT. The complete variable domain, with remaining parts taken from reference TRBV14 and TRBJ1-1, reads EAGVTQFPSHSVIEKGQTVTLRCDPISGHDNLYWYRRVMGKEIKFLLHFVKESKQDESGMPNNRFLAERTGGTYSTLKVQPAELEDSGVYFCASSQGGVAFFGQGTRLTVV.

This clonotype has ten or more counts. CDR3 in amino acids: CASSDWRGYTDTQYF. The DNA for the CDR3 is TGTGCCAGCAGTGACTGGCGGGGCTACACAGATACGCAGTATTTT. This chain links TRBV2 with TRBJ2-3; a weak D match, TRBD2 (6 bases). V was trimmed by 3 bases and J by 2 bases, leaving 12 bases between them. The CDR3 length is 15 residues. The germline V gene encodes CDR1 SNHLY and CDR2 FYNNEI.

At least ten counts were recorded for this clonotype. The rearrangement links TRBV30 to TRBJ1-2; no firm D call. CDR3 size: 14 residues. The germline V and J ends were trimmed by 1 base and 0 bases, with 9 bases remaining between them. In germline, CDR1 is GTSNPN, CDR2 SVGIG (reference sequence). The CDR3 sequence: CAWSAQSANYGYTF. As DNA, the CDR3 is TGTGCCTGGAGTGCACAGAGTGCTAACTATGGCTACACCTTC. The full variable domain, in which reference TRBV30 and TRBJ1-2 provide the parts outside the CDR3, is SQTIHQWPATLVQPVGSPLSLECTVEGTSNPNLYWYRQAAGRGLQLLFYSVGIGQISSEVPQNLSASRPQDRQFILSSKKLLLSDSGFYLCAWSAQSANYGYTFGSGTRLTVV.

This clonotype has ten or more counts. DNA of the CDR3: TGTGCCAGCAGTCCGCCTCGGAGGGAGACCCAGTACTTC. It yields the protein CASSPPRRETQYF. The chain carries TRBV28 and TRBJ2-5; TRBD2 might be the D (5 bases). The CDR3 has 13 residues. Germline V CDR1 and CDR2: MDHEN, SYDVKM. Deletions cut 5 bases from V and 5 bases from J, with 12 bases between.

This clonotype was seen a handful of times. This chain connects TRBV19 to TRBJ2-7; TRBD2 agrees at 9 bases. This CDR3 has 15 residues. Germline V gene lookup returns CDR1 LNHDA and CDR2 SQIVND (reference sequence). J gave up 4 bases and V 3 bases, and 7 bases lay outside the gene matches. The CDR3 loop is CASSIQGLAEYEQYF. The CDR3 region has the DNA TGTGCCAGTAGTATTCAGGGACTAGCAGAGTACGAGCAGTACTTC.

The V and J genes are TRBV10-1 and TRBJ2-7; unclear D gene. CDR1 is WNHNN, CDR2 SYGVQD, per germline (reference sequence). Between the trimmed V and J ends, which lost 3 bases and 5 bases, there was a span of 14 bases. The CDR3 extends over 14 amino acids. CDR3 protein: CASSELGKGHEQYF. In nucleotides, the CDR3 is TGCGCCAGCAGTGAATTGGGAAAGGGTCACGAGCAGTACTTC.

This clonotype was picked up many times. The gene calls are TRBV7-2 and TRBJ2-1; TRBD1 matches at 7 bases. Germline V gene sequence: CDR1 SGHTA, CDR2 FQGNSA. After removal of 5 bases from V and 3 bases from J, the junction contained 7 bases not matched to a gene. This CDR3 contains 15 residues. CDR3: CASSSRQGGYNEQFF. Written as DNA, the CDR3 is TGTGCCAGCAGCAGCAGACAGGGCGGCTACAATGAGCAGTTCTTC.

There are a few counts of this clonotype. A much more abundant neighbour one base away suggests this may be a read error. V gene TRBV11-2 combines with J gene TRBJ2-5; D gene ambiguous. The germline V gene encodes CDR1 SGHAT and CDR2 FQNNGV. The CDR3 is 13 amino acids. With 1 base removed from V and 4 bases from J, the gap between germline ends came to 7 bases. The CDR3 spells CASSLGWRETQYF. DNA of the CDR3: TGTGCCAGCAGCTTAGGGTGGCGAGAGACCCAGTACTTC.

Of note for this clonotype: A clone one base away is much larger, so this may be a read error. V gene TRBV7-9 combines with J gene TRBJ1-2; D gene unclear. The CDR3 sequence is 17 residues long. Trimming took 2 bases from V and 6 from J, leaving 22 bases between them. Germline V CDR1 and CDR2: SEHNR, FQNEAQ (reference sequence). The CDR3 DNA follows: TGTGCCAGCAGCTTAAGGCTGGGGAGTAGCGCGGGAAATGGCTACACCTTC. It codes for CASSLRLGSSAGNGYTF. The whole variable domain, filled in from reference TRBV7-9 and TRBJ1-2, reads DTGVSQNPRHKITKRGQNVTFRCDPISEHNRLYWYRQTLGQGPEFLTYFQNEAQLEKSRLLSDRFSAERPKGSFSTLEIQRTEQGDSAMYLCASSLRLGSSAGNGYTFGSGTRLTVV.

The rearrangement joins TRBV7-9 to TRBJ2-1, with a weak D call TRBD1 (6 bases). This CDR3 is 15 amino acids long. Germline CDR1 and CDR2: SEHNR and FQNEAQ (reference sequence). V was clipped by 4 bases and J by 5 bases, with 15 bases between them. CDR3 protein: CASSSRGNRDNEQFF. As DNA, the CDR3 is TGTGCCAGCAGCTCCAGGGGAAATCGCGACAATGAGCAGTTCTTC.

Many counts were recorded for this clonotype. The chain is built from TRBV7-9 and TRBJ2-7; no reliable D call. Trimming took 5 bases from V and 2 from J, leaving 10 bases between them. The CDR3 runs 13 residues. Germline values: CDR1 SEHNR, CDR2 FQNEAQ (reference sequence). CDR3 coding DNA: TGTGCCAGCAGCCCGACATCCGCCTACGAGCAGTACTTC. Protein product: CASSPTSAYEQYF.

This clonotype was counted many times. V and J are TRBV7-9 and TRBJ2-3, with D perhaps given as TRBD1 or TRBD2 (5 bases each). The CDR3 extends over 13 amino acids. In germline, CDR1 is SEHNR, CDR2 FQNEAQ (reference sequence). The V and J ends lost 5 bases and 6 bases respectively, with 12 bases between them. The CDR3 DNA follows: TGTGCCAGCAGCCGGGACGGCAAGGATACGCAGTATTTT. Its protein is CASSRDGKDTQYF.

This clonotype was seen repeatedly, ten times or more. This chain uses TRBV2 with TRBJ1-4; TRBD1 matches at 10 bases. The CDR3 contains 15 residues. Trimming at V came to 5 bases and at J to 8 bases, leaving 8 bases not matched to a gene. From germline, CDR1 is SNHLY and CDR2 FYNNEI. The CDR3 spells CASSNDRGREEKLFF. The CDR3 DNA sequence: TGTGCCAGCAGTAACGACAGGGGGCGCGAGGAAAAACTGTTTTTT.

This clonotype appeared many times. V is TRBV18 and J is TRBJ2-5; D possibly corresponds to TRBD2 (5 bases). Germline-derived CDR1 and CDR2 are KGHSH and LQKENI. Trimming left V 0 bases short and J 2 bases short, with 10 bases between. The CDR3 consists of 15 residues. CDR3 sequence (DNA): TGTGCCAGCTCACCACCGTGGACTGGGCAAGAGACCCAGTACTTC. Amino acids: CASSPPWTGQETQYF.

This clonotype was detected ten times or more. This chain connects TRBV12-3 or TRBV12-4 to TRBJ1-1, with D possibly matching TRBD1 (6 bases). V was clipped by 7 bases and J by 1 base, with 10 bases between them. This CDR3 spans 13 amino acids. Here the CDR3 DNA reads TGTGCCAGCATCTGGACAGCGAACACTGAAGCTTTCTTT. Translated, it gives CASIWTANTEAFF.

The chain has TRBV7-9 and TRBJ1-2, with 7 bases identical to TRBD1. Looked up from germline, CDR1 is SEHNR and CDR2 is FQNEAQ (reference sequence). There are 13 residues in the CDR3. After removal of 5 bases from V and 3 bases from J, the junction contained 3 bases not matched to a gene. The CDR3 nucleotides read TGTGCCAGCAGCGACAGGGTTGACTATGGCTACACCTTC. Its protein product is CASSDRVDYGYTF. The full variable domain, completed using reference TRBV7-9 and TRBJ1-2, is DTGVSQNPRHKITKRGQNVTFRCDPISEHNRLYWYRQTLGQGPEFLTYFQNEAQLEKSRLLSDRFSAERPKGSFSTLEIQRTEQGDSAMYLCASSDRVDYGYTFGSGTRLTVV.

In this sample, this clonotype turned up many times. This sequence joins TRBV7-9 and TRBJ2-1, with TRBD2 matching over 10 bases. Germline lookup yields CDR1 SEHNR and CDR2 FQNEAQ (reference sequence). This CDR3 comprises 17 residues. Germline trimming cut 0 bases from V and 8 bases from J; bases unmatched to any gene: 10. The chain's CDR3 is CASSLALVLAGAYEQFF. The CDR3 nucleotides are TGTGCCAGCAGCTTAGCGCTAGTCCTAGCGGGAGCCTATGAGCAGTTCTTC.

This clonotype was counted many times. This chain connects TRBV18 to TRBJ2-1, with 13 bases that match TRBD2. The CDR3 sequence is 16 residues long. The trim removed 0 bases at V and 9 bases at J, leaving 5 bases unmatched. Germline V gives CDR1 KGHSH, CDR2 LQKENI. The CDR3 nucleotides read TGTGCCAGCTCACCACCGAGACTAGCGGGAGGTACTGAGCAGTTCTTC. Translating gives CASSPPRLAGGTEQFF.

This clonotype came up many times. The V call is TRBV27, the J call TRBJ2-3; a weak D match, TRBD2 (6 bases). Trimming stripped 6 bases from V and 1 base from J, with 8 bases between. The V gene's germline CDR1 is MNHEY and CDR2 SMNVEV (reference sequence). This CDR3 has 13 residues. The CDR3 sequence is CASRWGGTDTQYF. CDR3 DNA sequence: TGTGCCAGCAGATGGGGGGGCACAGATACGCAGTATTTT.

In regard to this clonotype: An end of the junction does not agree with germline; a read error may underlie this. This chain's CDR3 is CACSRQAGVKYNEQFF. Here the CDR3 DNA reads TGTGCCTGCAGCCGCCAAGCGGGGGTGAAATACAATGAGCAGTTCTTC. The chain links TRBV28 to TRBJ2-1; 8 bases agree with TRBD2. This CDR3 is 16 amino acids long. Germline values: CDR1 MDHEN, CDR2 SYDVKM. Full variable domain (outside the CDR3, taken from reference TRBV28 and TRBJ2-1): DVKVTQSSRYLVKRTGEKVFLECVQDMDHENMFWYRQDPGLGLRLIYFSYDVKMKEKGDIPEGYSVSREKKERFSLILESASTNQTSMYLCACSRQAGVKYNEQFFGPGTRLTVL.